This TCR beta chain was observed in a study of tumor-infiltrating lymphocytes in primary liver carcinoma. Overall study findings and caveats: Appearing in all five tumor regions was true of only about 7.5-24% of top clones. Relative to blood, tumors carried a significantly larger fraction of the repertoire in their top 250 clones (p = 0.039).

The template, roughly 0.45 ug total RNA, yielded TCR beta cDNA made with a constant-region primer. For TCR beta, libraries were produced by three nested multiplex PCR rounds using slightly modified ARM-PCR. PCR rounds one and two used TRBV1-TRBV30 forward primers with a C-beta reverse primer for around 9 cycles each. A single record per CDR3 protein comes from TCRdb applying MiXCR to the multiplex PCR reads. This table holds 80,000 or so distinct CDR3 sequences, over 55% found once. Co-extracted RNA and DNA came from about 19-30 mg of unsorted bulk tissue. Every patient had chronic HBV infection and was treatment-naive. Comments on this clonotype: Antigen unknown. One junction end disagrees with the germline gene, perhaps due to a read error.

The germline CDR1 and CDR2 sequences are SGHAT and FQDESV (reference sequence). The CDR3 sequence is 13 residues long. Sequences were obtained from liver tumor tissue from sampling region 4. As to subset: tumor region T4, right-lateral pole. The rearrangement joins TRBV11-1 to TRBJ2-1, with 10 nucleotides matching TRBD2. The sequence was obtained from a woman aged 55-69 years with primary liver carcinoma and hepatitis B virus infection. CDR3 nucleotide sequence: TGTGCCAGCAGCCTATTCGGACTAGCGGAGGAGTTTTTC. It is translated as CASSLFGLAEEFF.